Sequencing of this T cell receptor (beta chain) was carried out in a study of T cell repertoires in cytomegalovirus infection (dated by TCRdb to the late 2010s). Some background on the complete study: Alongside well-studied HLA-B-restricted epitopes, the peptide stimulations were aimed at recently identified HLA-C-restricted CMV epitopes, whose presentation resists viral immunomodulation. Donor HLA type was relevant to the analysis, because carriage of CMV infection together with the matching HLA type was indicated by public TCR beta signatures. Findings and caveats that apply to the study as a whole: In both this cohort and an independent roughly 400-donor cohort, the cumulative frequency of public TCR beta family members distinguished carriers of CMV infection plus the relevant HLA type. The ex vivo response was dominated by HLA-C-restricted CMV-specific TCR beta clonotypes, which also provided the single most frequent clonotype in two of eight donors.

The CDR3 runs 13 amino acids, cysteine and phenylalanine included. CDR3 DNA only is kept here, 39 bases in frame from base 1. As encoded in the germline V gene (reference sequence), CDR1 is SEHNR while CDR2 is FQNEAQ. The instrument was an Illumina HiSeq 1500. The raw public data were reprocessed by TCRdb itself: fastp quality trimming at Q25, MiXCR clonotype calling, in-frame beta chains only. Records with the same CDR3 protein are collapsed into one entry carrying the most frequent genes and DNA. This sample lists approximately 590,000 distinct CDR3 sequences; 40% were detected once. Clones ranked in the top ten supply 48% of the sample. According to the study, the label for this sample's treatment or condition signals: in vitro stimulation with specific CMV peptide epitopes to enrich CMV-specific T cells. For this clonotype: No cognate antigen has been identified for it. The sample holds no much larger clone one base away, and base qualities are not on file.

The sequencing used cultured PBMCs, collected from culture after CMV antigen stimulation. The rearranged segments are TRBV7-9 and TRBJ2-3; the junction holds 9 bases that match TRBD2. This TCR was sampled from a human donor in good health (CMV status not recorded). Some clones in this sample may be carry-over from other donors' samples. The base sequence is TGTGCTACGGGGGTAGCGGGGGCCGATACGCAGTATTTT. Its coded protein is CATGVAGADTQYF.